This TCR beta chain originates from a study of blood T cell repertoires in COVID-19. Background on the study: The cDNA or gDNA used as material had been derived from T cells, B-cell-depleted T cells, or PBMCs.

How the authors handled the data: Nucleated cell counts were estimated from reference gene primer amplification. Generated by immunoSEQ multiplex PCR, the TCRdb table keeps only in-frame clones and is missing some. The V and J calls and clone size come from that table; D and trimming were worked out from the DNA. This table holds 150,000 to 200,000 clones, roughly 80% found once. Ages ranged from about 18 to 89 years, with residence in about two dozen US areas. For recovered donors of Cohort 3, there were two negative PCRs, clearance, or symptom resolution. Sample: PBMCs or T cells enriched from blood (not recorded which). The clonotype comes from a woman in her fifties or sixties who had recovered from COVID-19.

The CDR3 region has the DNA TGTGCCAGCAGGCACACAGGGGGGAGCTCCTACAATGAGCAGTTCTTC. Protein sequence: CASRHTGGSSYNEQFF. V gene TRBV11-2 combines with J gene TRBJ2-1; 8 bases fit TRBD1. This CDR3 spans 16 amino acids. The trim removed 6 bases at V and 0 bases at J, leaving 7 bases unmatched. Per germline, CDR1 SGHAT and CDR2 FQNNGV.